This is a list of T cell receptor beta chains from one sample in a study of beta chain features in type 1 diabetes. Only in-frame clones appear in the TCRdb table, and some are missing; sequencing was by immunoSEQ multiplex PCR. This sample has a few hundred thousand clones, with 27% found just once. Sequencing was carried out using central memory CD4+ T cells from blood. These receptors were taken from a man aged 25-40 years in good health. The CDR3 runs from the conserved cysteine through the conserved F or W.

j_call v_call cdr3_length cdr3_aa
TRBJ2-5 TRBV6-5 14 CASSYTTSGETQYF
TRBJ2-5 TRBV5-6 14 CASSPRPLGETQYF
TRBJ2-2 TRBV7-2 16 CASLPTSGIGTGELFF
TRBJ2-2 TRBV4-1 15 CASSQVGPNTGELFF
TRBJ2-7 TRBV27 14 CASRNSGHTYEQYF
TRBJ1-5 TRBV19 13 CASRGQANQPQHF
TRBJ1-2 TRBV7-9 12 CASSAAAYGYTF
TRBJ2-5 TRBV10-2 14 CASSDRGYQETQYF
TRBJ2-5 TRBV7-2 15 CASSLGRRREETQYF
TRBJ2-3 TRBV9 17 CASSSPPGLAATDTQYF
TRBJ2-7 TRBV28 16 CASSVSSSGSSYEQYF
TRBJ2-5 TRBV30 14 CAWRLPGFGETQYF
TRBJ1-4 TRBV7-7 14 CASSLGPTNEKLFF
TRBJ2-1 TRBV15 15 CATSRDGRRGNEQFF
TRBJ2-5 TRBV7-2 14 CASSLSGAGETQYF
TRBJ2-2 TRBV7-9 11 CANGNTGELFF
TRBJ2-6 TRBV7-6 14 CASSLSNGANVLTF
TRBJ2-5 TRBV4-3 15 CASSQSGRNGETQYF
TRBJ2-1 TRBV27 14 CASSRQGSYNEQFF
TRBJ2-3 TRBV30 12 CAWGPQRDTQYF
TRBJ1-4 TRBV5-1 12 CASSLEAEKLFF
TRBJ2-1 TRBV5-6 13 CASSLTSVNEQFF
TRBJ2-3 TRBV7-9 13 CASSFAGRDTQYF
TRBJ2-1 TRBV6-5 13 CASRTSGDNEQFF
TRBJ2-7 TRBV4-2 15 CASSQASSGAYEQYF
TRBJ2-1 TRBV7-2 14 CASSLGAFANEQFF
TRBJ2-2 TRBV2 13 CASGRDAIGELFF
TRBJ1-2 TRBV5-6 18 CASSPAPGRQFTNYGYTF
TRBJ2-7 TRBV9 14 CASSQALDGYEQYF
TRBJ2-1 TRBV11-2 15 CASSLDTGTHNEQFF
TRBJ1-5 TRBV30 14 CAWSVEWGNQPQHF
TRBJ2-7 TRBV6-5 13 CASSLIQGIEQYF